Following are 6 T cell receptor beta chains from one sample sequenced in a study of circulating and synovial CD4+ cells in juvenile arthritis. Sequenced by immunoSEQ multiplex PCR; TCRdb stores in-frame clones only, minus some. This sample yields 30,000 to 40,000 clones, of which 95% to 96% are seen a single time; roughly 0.2% belongs to the top ten. Sequencing input: CD4+ T cells from blood. Receptors originate from a human donor with juvenile idiopathic arthritis.

The rearrangement uses TRBV9 and TRBJ1-2, with D perhaps matching TRBD1 (5 bases). CDR1 is SGDLS, CDR2 YYNGEE, per germline. The CDR3 totals 19 residues. V gave up 0 bases and J gave up 1 base, with 22 bases separating them. Here the CDR3 reads CASSVELVGQLGHNYGYTF. The CDR3 DNA is TGTGCCAGCAGCGTAGAATTGGTAGGACAACTCGGACATAACTATGGCTACACCTTC.

The V call is TRBV27, the J call TRBJ1-1, with D unclear. The CDR3 runs to 13 residues. V lost 5 bases and J 1 base, leaving 8 bases between the germline ends. Germline V gene data show CDR1 as MNHEY and CDR2 as SMNVEV (reference sequence). This CDR3 is CASSVIRNTEAFF. CDR3 nucleotides: TGTGCCAGCAGTGTAATCAGGAACACTGAAGCTTTCTTT.

This chain connects TRBV7-3 to TRBJ2-3; the D is unclear. CDR3 length: 16 amino acids. V lost 5 bases to trimming and J lost 3 bases, with 18 bases between them. Germline V gene sequence: CDR1 SGHTA, CDR2 FQGTGA. The CDR3 DNA is TGTGCCAGCAGCCTTACGGCGTGGGCCCGGACAGATACGCAGTATTTT. Its protein is CASSLTAWARTDTQYF.

In this sample, this clone turned up once. The chain is built from TRBV14 and TRBJ2-5; D might be TRBD1 (6 bases). The ends were cut back, 0 bases at V and 3 bases at J, with 14 bases in the middle. The CDR3 has 16 amino acids. Germline assignment: CDR1 SGHDN and CDR2 FVKESK. The CDR3 reads CASSQDVLGAKETQYF. The DNA of the CDR3 is TGTGCCAGCAGCCAAGATGTACTGGGGGCAAAAGAGACCCAGTACTTC.

This chain uses TRBV28 with TRBJ1-3, with D possibly TRBD1 on 6 matching bases. CDR1 and CDR2 from the germline V gene are MDHEN and SYDVKM. The CDR3 runs to 15 residues. V lost 2 bases and J 4 bases, leaving 12 bases between the germline ends. The CDR3 coding sequence is TGTGCCAGCAGTTTAACTCAGGGGACGGGAAACACCATATATTTT. Translation: CASSLTQGTGNTIYF. The variable domain in full, completed from reference TRBV28 and TRBJ1-3, reads DVKVTQSSRYLVKRTGEKVFLECVQDMDHENMFWYRQDPGLGLRLIYFSYDVKMKEKGDIPEGYSVSREKKERFSLILESASTNQTSMYLCASSLTQGTGNTIYFGEGSWLTVV.

The chain recombines TRBV5-1 with TRBJ2-1, with D unclear. Trimming removed 3 bases at V and 8 bases at J, with 12 bases between. Germline V lookup: CDR1 SGHRS, CDR2 YFSETQ. The CDR3 has 13 amino acids. In DNA form, the CDR3 reads TGCGCCAGCAGCTCCCCCGGCAGCGATGAGCAGTTCTTC. Protein sequence: CASSSPGSDEQFF.